A single sample gave rise to the 9 T cell receptor beta chains below, sequenced in a study of human T cells and chemical hapten exposure. TCRdb reprocessed the RACE reads via MiXCR and lists one record per CDR3 protein. In the table there are around 69,000 distinct CDR3 sequences, 8.5% of which are singletons. Specified time point: patch test 2, 6 weeks after DPC sensitization. Treatment here: therapeutic diphenylcyclopropenone sensitization with weekly scalp DPC. Sequencing used whole blood, obtained in connection with sensitization to the hapten diphenylcyclopropenone (DPC). Source of these receptors: a woman aged 45-60 years with alopecia areata. Some clones in this sample may be carry-over from other donors' samples.

This clonotype showed up just a few times. V gene TRBV5-4 combines with J gene TRBJ1-1, with TRBD1 matching over 9 bases. Germline V CDR1 and CDR2: SGHNT, YYREEE (reference sequence). The CDR3 extends over 15 amino acids. With V trimmed by 0 bases and J by 5 bases, 5 bases remained unmatched. The CDR3 is CASSLVGQGKTEAFF. The CDR3 nucleotides are TGTGCCAGCAGCTTGGTCGGACAGGGGAAAACTGAAGCTTTCTTT.

This clonotype was detected ten times or more. This rearrangement joins TRBV12-3 or TRBV12-4 to TRBJ1-3; perhaps TRBD1 as D (6 bases). This CDR3 contains 11 residues. The V and J ends lost 4 bases and 15 bases respectively, with 13 bases between them. The CDR3 DNA reads as TGTGCCAGCAGTTCCGAGGGGGATCCATATTTT. Its protein product is CASSSEGDPYF.

This clonotype appeared many times. The genes are TRBV6-6 and TRBJ1-5; a possible D gene is TRBD1 (6 bases). CDR3 length: 13 residues. Germline lookup yields CDR1 MNHNY and CDR2 SVGAGI (reference sequence). Trimming stripped 6 bases from V and 4 bases from J, with 10 bases between. The DNA for the CDR3 is TGTGCCAGCAGCCCCGACAGGAATCAGCCCCAGCATTTT. This sequence encodes CASSPDRNQPQHF.

Many counts were recorded for this clonotype. The rearrangement joins TRBV7-9 to TRBJ1-5; TRBD1 is a possible D gene (6 bases). Germline loops: CDR1 SEHNR, CDR2 FQNEAQ (reference sequence). The CDR3 contains 17 residues. Between the trimmed V and J ends, which lost 3 bases and 0 bases, there was a span of 15 bases. CDR3 loop: CASSFSPTGNSNQPQHF. Here the CDR3 DNA reads TGTGCCAGCAGCTTTAGCCCGACAGGAAATAGCAATCAGCCCCAGCATTTT.

This clonotype has more than one count but fewer than ten. This chain uses TRBV27 with TRBJ2-3; the match to TRBD2 covers 11 bases. The CDR3 spans 15 residues. In germline, CDR1 is MNHEY, CDR2 SMNVEV (reference sequence). The V segment lost 5 bases and the J segment 1 base; nucleotides outside the gene matches: 2. The CDR3 DNA reads as TGTGCCAGCAGTAAGGGACTAGCGGGCACAGATACGCAGTATTTT. Residues: CASSKGLAGTDTQYF.

In its sample, this clonotype was seen a few times. This sequence joins TRBV4-2 and TRBJ1-5; no clear D gene. V dropped 1 base and J dropped 3 bases, with 13 bases sitting between them. The germline V gene encodes CDR1 LGHNA and CDR2 YNFKEQ. The CDR3 is 16 amino acids. The CDR3 nucleotides read TGTGCCAGCAGCCAAGGGAATCGGCCTACCAATCAGCCCCAGCATTTT. Translation gives CASSQGNRPTNQPQHF.

This clonotype was counted ten times or more. As DNA, the CDR3 is TGTGCCATCAGTGGACAGGGGTACTACGAGCAGTACTTC. This encodes CAISGQGYYEQYF. The J gene is TRBJ2-7, the V gene TRBV10-3; 8 nucleotides match TRBD1. Germline V gene data show CDR1 as ENHRY and CDR2 as SYGVKD. V was clipped by 4 bases and J by 3 bases; unmatched bases: 2. The CDR3 runs 13 residues.

The chain employs TRBV23-1 and TRBJ2-5; D might be TRBD2 (7 bases). TRBV23-1 is known as an ORF, though its function is uncertain. The V end lost 0 bases, the J end lost 5 bases, and 13 bases lay between the germline ends. The CDR3 contains 15 residues. The CDR3 coding sequence is TGCGCCAGCAGTCAATCGGGGGGGCGATGGGAGACCCAGTACTTC. Its translation is CASSQSGGRWETQYF.

This clonotype has a handful of counts. The chain recombines TRBV20-1 with TRBJ1-6; D gene ambiguous. The CDR3 is made up of 14 amino acids. Germline CDR1 and CDR2: DFQATT and SNEGSKA (reference sequence). V was pared by 4 bases and J by 4 bases, with 11 bases between. CDR3 amino acids: CSAIHEGYNSPLHF. CDR3 bases: TGCAGTGCTATCCATGAGGGTTATAATTCACCCCTCCACTTT.